This T cell receptor beta chain was profiled in a study of Ad26.COV2.S vaccination and SARS-CoV-2 variants. Points from the study as a whole: It was reported that spike-specific CD8+ and CD4+ T cell responses were substantially broad after vaccination. An underestimation of total T cell responses may have resulted from the TCR breadth and depth analyses.

There are a few counts of this clone. The antigen remains unidentified. Only in-frame clones appear in the TCRdb table, and some are missing; sequencing was by immunoSEQ multiplex PCR. This sample has around 310,000 clones, with approximately 87% found just once. Specified treatment: roughly 20 received Ad26.COV2.S at low or high dose, single or two shots; a few received placebo; per-sample allocation not given. It was on day 63 after the first vaccine or placebo injection that samples were taken. An adult aged 18-55 years in Boston served as the donor. CDR3 size: 14 residues. The V segment lost 1 base and the J segment 4 bases; nucleotides outside the gene matches: 0. CDR1 and CDR2 from the germline V gene are SGHVS and FQNEAQ.

The chain employs TRBV7-8 and TRBJ1-4; 7 bases are shared with TRBD1. The material was peripheral blood, obtained in a trial of Ad26.COV2.S vaccine versus placebo. This clonotype was sampled from a person between 18 and 65 years old who received the Ad26.COV2.S COVID-19 vaccine or a placebo. The CDR3 loop reads CASSLGDSNEKLFF. The CDR3 coding sequence is TGTGCCAGCAGCTTAGGGGACAGTAATGAAAAACTGTTTTTT.